The source of this TCR beta chain is a study of cytomegalovirus exposure and HLA in healthy donors (dated by TCRdb to 2015 to 2018). For context, the study as a whole: A later analysis indicated that the 120 validation repertoires were generated on the platform also employed for the roughly 720 repertoires of the first cohort. To predict cytomegalovirus infection status, the study combined high-throughput TCR immunosequencing, statistical association of individual TCRs with disease status, and machine learning. In addition to the first cohort of 650 to 750 subjects, a separate validation cohort of approximately 130 different subjects was used. The study was designed to test whether signatures of past pathogen exposure could be identified by cataloging public T cell receptors. Results the study describes overall, beyond this receptor: In vitro tests confirmed that a few of the cytomegalovirus-associated TCR beta chains recognize cytomegalovirus antigens. In the study, about 150 TCR beta chains were listed as associated with cytomegalovirus. All 120 or so repertoires were used to score co-occurrence in the validation cohort in a later analysis, because that analysis had no HLA typing for the cohort. Cytomegalovirus status was reported to be diagnosed by the classifier with high specificity and sensitivity in both the original and validation cohorts. Across donors, most TCR sequences were observed very rarely, whereas some public TCRs were present in many individuals. According to the authors, the approach could potentially be generalized to other disease states and immunological phenotypes. A later analysis found that TCRs clustered in the first cohort also tended to co-occur in the roughly 120 validation repertoires, with 94% of cluster scores above 0.

The germline V gene gives CDR1 as SGHTA and CDR2 as FQGNSA. CDR3 length: 15 amino acids, cysteine to phenylalanine. The entry retains the CDR3 DNA only, 45 bases that are in frame from base 1. The V and J ends are trimmed by 2 bases and 7 bases, leaving 18 bases between them. The donors were included in the validation cohort of 130 or so subjects, a group kept apart from the approximately 650-subject first cohort. The library was produced with the immunoSEQ multiplex PCR assay. The authors' analysis ran thus. To diagnose cytomegalovirus status from the catalog of TCR beta chain sequences, a statistical classification framework was built. TCRdb limited this immuneACCESS table to in-frame rearrangements with V and J called. A share of clones is missing; checked studies link under half to unresolved V genes, and the rest is unexplained. V, J and clone size derive from that table, while D and trimming were established from the DNA sequence. Across this sample there are about 130,000 clones, with approximately 89% seen only once. The ten largest clonotypes hold around 9% of the sample.

For this clone: Its antigen is unknown. No base qualities exist here, and no much larger clone lies one base off it.

The specimen was PBMCs. The source is a woman aged 18-30 years in good health and CMV-seropositive. Recombination connected TRBV7-2 to TRBJ2-7; 5 matching bases give a weak D call of TRBD2. The CDR3 here reads CASSLLYEGRMEQYF. The DNA reads as follows: TGTGCCAGCAGCTTATTATACGAGGGTCGGATGGAGCAGTACTTC.